A single sample is the source of the 7 T cell receptor beta chains below, sequenced in a study of blood T cell repertoires in COVID-19. Repertoires were generated with immunoSEQ multiplex PCR, while TCRdb's copy carries only in-frame clones and drops some. The sample lists 250,000 to 400,000 clones, around 90% occurring once. The material sequenced was peripheral blood. These receptors were obtained from a man aged 45 to 65 with active or convalescent COVID-19.

The V call is TRBV19, the J call TRBJ1-2; 7 nucleotides align to TRBD1. Per the germline V gene, CDR1 is LNHDA and CDR2 is SQIVND (reference sequence). This CDR3 contains 13 residues. V shed 2 bases, J shed 7 bases, and the junction held 4 bases outside the gene matches. The CDR3 DNA follows: TGTGCCAGTAGTATAATAGGGGGCATTGGCTACACCTTC. It specifies CASSIIGGIGYTF.

The chain links TRBV11-2 to TRBJ2-7, with D possibly being TRBD1 (5 bases). The CDR3 spans 15 residues. CDR1 is SGHAT, CDR2 FQNNGV, per germline. The V end lost 3 bases, the J end lost 5 bases, and 17 bases lay between the germline ends. CDR3: CASSFSTEWIHEQYF. CDR3 coding DNA: TGTGCCAGCAGCTTTTCGACAGAGTGGATCCACGAGCAGTACTTC.

Remarks on this clone: Different DNA sequences within this sample yield the same CDR3. This rearrangement joins TRBV28 to TRBJ1-2; TRBD1 is a possible D gene (6 bases). The CDR3 contains 13 residues. Trimming shortened V by 3 bases and J by 8 bases, and 13 bases separated the two germline ends. CDR1 MDHEN and CDR2 SYDVKM come from the germline V gene. The CDR3 reads CASSLLQGYGYTF. The CDR3, as DNA: TGTGCCAGCAGTTTGCTGCAGGGGTACGGCTACACCTTC.

The chain carries TRBV7-2 and TRBJ2-3; TRBD2 matches 15 bases. The CDR3 is made up of 19 amino acids. Germline loops: CDR1 SGHTA, CDR2 FQGNSA. Trimming at V came to 1 base and at J to 0 bases, leaving 5 bases not matched to a gene. CDR3 amino acids: CASSLVGLAGGGSTDTQYF. The CDR3 DNA reads as TGTGCCAGCAGCTTAGTCGGACTAGCGGGGGGGGGCAGCACAGATACGCAGTATTTT. The variable domain in full, completed from reference TRBV7-2 and TRBJ2-3, reads GAGVSQSPSNKVTEKGKDVELRCDPISGHTALYWYRQSLGQGLEFLIYFQGNSAPDKSGLPSDRFSAERTGGSVSTLTIQRTQQEDSAVYLCASSLVGLAGGGSTDTQYFGPGTRLTVL.

This chain uses TRBV28 with TRBJ2-1, with a tentative D call TRBD1 (6 bases). The CDR3 has 15 residues. Germline V CDR1 and CDR2: MDHEN, SYDVKM. V lost 6 bases, J lost 0 bases, and 12 bases lay in between. DNA for the CDR3: TGTGCCAGCAGGGGCAGGGGACACTCCTACAATGAGCAGTTCTTC. Residues: CASRGRGHSYNEQFF.

The chain carries TRBV19 and TRBJ2-1, with TRBD2 matching over 16 bases. CDR3 length equals 20 residues. Unmatched junction bases numbered 15, after V lost 3 bases and J lost 7 bases. Looked up from germline, CDR1 is LNHDA and CDR2 is SQIVND (reference sequence). The CDR3 coding sequence is TGTGCCAGTAGTATCCGGACACTCGGGACTAGCGGGGGGGCTTGGAATGAGCAGTTCTTC. Translated: CASSIRTLGTSGGAWNEQFF.

This clone appeared a single time. V and J are TRBV19 and TRBJ2-5; D possibly corresponds to TRBD1 (6 bases). With 6 bases removed from V and 5 bases from J, the gap between germline ends came to 19 bases. CDR1 is LNHDA and CDR2 is SQIVND in the germline V gene (reference sequence). The CDR3 is 15 amino acids. CDR3 amino acids: CASSRTDRGLETQYF. The CDR3 DNA reads as TGTGCCAGTAGCAGGACAGACCGGGGTCTTGAGACCCAGTACTTC.